This T cell receptor beta chain was obtained from a study of control samples from healthy donors and cancer patients. Here immunoSEQ multiplex PCR was the method, and the copy in TCRdb shows in-frame clones only, minus some. The data hold some 120,000 clones, with roughly 90% observed a single time. From germline, CDR1 is MNHNY and CDR2 SVGAGI (reference sequence). The CDR3 is 16 residues long. V lost 2 bases and J lost 5; bases outside the gene matches: 7. The V gene is TRBV6-6, the J gene TRBJ2-2, with 8 bases aligning to TRBD2. Sequenced input: blood. The source of this sequence is a man aged 18 to 29 in good health. In nucleotides, the CDR3 is TGTGCCAGCAGTTACCCGGGGGGGGCGCGGACCGGGGAGCTGTTTTTT. This gives the protein CASSYPGGARTGELFF.